This is a list of T cell receptor beta chains from one sample in a study of blood T cell repertoires in COVID-19. Libraries were prepared by immunoSEQ multiplex PCR; TCRdb keeps only in-frame clonotypes and omits some of them. The table lists about 260,000 clones, over 70% of them singletons. The sequenced sample consisted of PBMCs or T cells enriched from blood (not recorded which). The receptors derive from a woman aged 40 to 49 who had been exposed to COVID-19. Each CDR3 is given with its conserved first and last residue. D genes are given only for firm matches. Expanded clones get a size class; other rows say once, few or many, or leave the size out.

d_call j_call v_call clone_size cdr3_aa cdr3_nt
. TRBJ1-1 TRBV4-1 . CASRFILGPQKAFF TGCGCCAGCAGGTTCATTCTTGGGCCCCAGAAAGCTTTCTTT
. TRBJ1-4 TRBV5-6 . CASSLSAGDEKLFF TGTGCCAGCAGCTTGTCGGCAGGGGATGAAAAACTGTTTTTT
TRBD1 TRBJ1-4 TRBV28 . CASSPGGTNEKLFF TGTGCCAGCAGTCCAGGGGGCACTAATGAAAAACTGTTTTTT
. TRBJ1-6 TRBV6-5 . CASSYSGGGSPLHF TGTGCCAGCAGTTATTCGGGGGGAGGATCACCCCTCCACTTT
. TRBJ1-6 TRBV5-1 . CASSLEANSSPLHF TGCGCCAGCAGCTTGGAGGCAAACAGTTCACCCCTCCACTTT
TRBD2 TRBJ2-5 TRBV3-1/TRBV3-2 . CASSPTLAGVEETQYF TGTGCCAGCAGCCCTACCCTAGCGGGAGTCGAAGAGACCCAGTACTTC
TRBD1 TRBJ2-2 TRBV6-2/TRBV6-3 . CASSYRTGNTGELFF TGTGCCAGCAGTTATAGGACAGGGAACACCGGGGAGCTGTTTTTT
TRBD2 TRBJ2-1 TRBV7-6 . CASSLVKLAGGLDEQFF TGTGCCAGCAGCTTAGTGAAACTAGCGGGGGGGCTCGATGAGCAGTTCTTC
TRBD2 TRBJ2-1 TRBV30 . CAWGLAGAGEQFF TGTGCCTGGGGACTAGCGGGAGCGGGTGAGCAGTTCTTC
TRBD2 TRBJ2-1 TRBV9 . CASSPTLAGGAYNEQFF TGTGCCAGCAGCCCCACCCTAGCGGGAGGCGCCTACAATGAGCAGTTCTTC
. TRBJ1-4 TRBV6-6 . CASTQRSQVKLFF TGTGCCAGCACCCAACGGTCCCAGGTGAAACTGTTTTTT
. TRBJ1-4 TRBV5-4 . CASSIGTGDEKLFF TGTGCCAGCAGCATAGGGACTGGGGACGAAAAACTGTTTTTT
. TRBJ2-3 TRBV5-1 . CASSLNAADTQYF TGTGCCAGCAGCTTGAATGCGGCAGATACGCAGTATTTT
TRBD2 TRBJ2-2 TRBV7-3 . CASSLTRGTGELFF TGTGCCAGCAGCTTAACGCGGGGGACCGGGGAGCTGTTTTTT
TRBD1 TRBJ1-1 TRBV15 . CATSRGFSAGQGNTEAFF TGTGCCACCAGCAGAGGATTCTCAGCTGGACAGGGGAACACTGAAGCTTTCTTT
. TRBJ1-6 TRBV5-1 . CASSLEQGNSPLHF TGTGCCAGCAGCCTTGAACAGGGTAATTCACCCCTCCACTTT
. TRBJ1-6 TRBV28 . CASSLQGYSPLHF TGTGCCAGCAGTTTACAGGGGTATTCACCCCTCCACTTT
. TRBJ1-1 TRBV5-1 . CASSWAGDEVNTEAFF TGTGCCAGCAGCTGGGCAGGGGACGAAGTGAACACTGAAGCTTTCTTT
. TRBJ2-2 TRBV30 few CAWSEVRGGGTGELFF TGTGCCTGGAGTGAAGTCAGGGGCGGCGGTACCGGGGAGCTGTTTTTT
. TRBJ1-1 TRBV5-1 . CASLTHTEAFF TGCGCCAGCCTAACGCACACTGAAGCTTTCTTT
. TRBJ1-3 TRBV4-3 . CASSQETPSSGNTIYF TGCGCCAGCAGCCAAGAGACACCGAGCTCTGGAAACACCATATATTTT
. TRBJ2-1 TRBV9 . CASHEAGANEQFF TGTGCCAGCCACGAGGCAGGGGCTAATGAGCAGTTCTTC
TRBD1 TRBJ2-3 TRBV9 . CASSSQDREEDTQYF TGTGCCAGCAGCTCCCAGGACAGGGAGGAAGATACGCAGTATTTT
. TRBJ2-3 TRBV24-1 . CATSDPKLRADTQYF TGTGCCACCAGTGACCCAAAACTTCGCGCAGATACGCAGTATTTT
. TRBJ1-2 TRBV28 . CASSFSRLGKKGYTF TGTGCCAGCAGTTTCAGCAGACTGGGTAAAAAGGGCTACACCTTC
. TRBJ2-5 TRBV20-1 . CSARSGETQYF TGCAGTGCTCGGAGCGGAGAGACCCAGTACTTC
. TRBJ1-1 TRBV5-1 . CATDTGEANTEAFF TGCGCCACCGATACGGGGGAGGCGAACACTGAAGCTTTCTTT
. TRBJ2-1 TRBV18 . CASSPQGGRPYNEQFF TGTGCCAGCTCACCCCAGGGTGGGCGCCCGTACAATGAGCAGTTCTTC
. TRBJ1-2 TRBV4-1 once CASSQEFIETRGGYTF TGCGCCAGCAGCCAAGAATTTATAGAAACCAGGGGAGGCTACACCTTC
TRBD1 TRBJ1-5 TRBV5-6 . CASSLWDRHNQPQHF TGTGCCAGCAGCTTGTGGGACAGACACAATCAGCCCCAGCATTTT
TRBD1 TRBJ1-2 TRBV13 . CASSRTGYGYTF TGTGCCAGCAGTAGGACAGGTTATGGCTACACCTTC
. TRBJ1-5 TRBV19 . CASRGDFGQPQHF TGTGCCAGTAGAGGGGATTTCGGCCAGCCCCAGCATTTT
. TRBJ1-1 TRBV19 . CASSSHRSEAFF TGTGCCAGTAGCAGCCACAGGAGTGAAGCTTTCTTT
TRBD2 TRBJ2-4 TRBV5-6 . CASSLRASGGAVNIQYF TGTGCCAGCAGCTTAAGGGCTAGCGGGGGGGCCGTGAACATTCAGTACTTC
TRBD2 TRBJ2-1 TRBV9 . CASSVGLAGGYNEQFF TGTGCCAGCAGCGTAGGACTAGCGGGGGGGTACAATGAGCAGTTCTTC
. TRBJ1-2 TRBV5-1 . CASSLDGINGYTF TGCGCCAGCAGCTTGGACGGTATTAATGGCTACACCTTC
. TRBJ2-7 TRBV28 . CASTITGTTSYEQYF TGTGCCAGCACCATCACAGGGACTACTTCCTACGAGCAGTACTTC
. TRBJ2-7 TRBV14 once CASSQGLNEQYF TGTGCCAGCAGCCAGGGGCTTAACGAGCAGTACTTC
TRBD1 TRBJ1-5 TRBV7-8 . CASSLAGGKGAQHF TGTGCCAGCAGCTTAGCAGGGGGCAAAGGGGCCCAGCATTTT
. TRBJ2-5 TRBV7-3 . CASSWTAQETQYF TGTGCCAGCAGCTGGACAGCGCAAGAGACCCAGTACTTC
. TRBJ1-4 TRBV5-4 . CASSFTGRDEKLFF TGTGCCAGCAGCTTCACAGGGCGAGATGAAAAACTGTTTTTT
TRBD1 TRBJ2-7 TRBV11-2 . CASSSDRVREQYF TGTGCCAGCAGCTCGGACAGGGTTCGCGAGCAGTACTTC
. TRBJ1-2 TRBV27 . CASSKMGGAGNYGYTF TGTGCCAGCAGTAAGATGGGAGGGGCGGGGAACTATGGCTACACCTTC
. TRBJ1-3 TRBV10-3 few CAISESRGSSGNTIYF TGTGCCATCAGTGAGTCAAGGGGCAGCTCTGGAAACACCATATATTTT
TRBD1 TRBJ1-3 TRBV28 . CASNRGNGNTIYF TGTGCCAGCAACAGGGGAAACGGAAACACCATATATTTT
TRBD1 TRBJ2-6 TRBV5-1 . CASSLVQGSSGANVLTF TGCGCCAGCAGCTTGGTACAGGGGAGCTCTGGGGCCAACGTCCTGACTTTC
TRBD1 TRBJ2-1 TRBV19 . CASNRGDSLSNEQFF TGTGCCAGTAACCGAGGGGACAGTTTATCCAATGAGCAGTTCTTC
TRBD2 TRBJ2-3 TRBV27 few CASSSLLLAGVTDTQYF TGTGCCAGCAGTTCCCTACTACTAGCGGGAGTAACAGATACGCAGTATTTT
. TRBJ1-2 TRBV5-6 once CASSFGGVNYGYTF TGTGCCAGCAGCTTCGGAGGGGTTAACTATGGCTACACCTTC
TRBD1 TRBJ1-5 TRBV6-2/TRBV6-3 . CASSPTGGRQPQHF TGTGCCAGCAGCCCGACAGGGGGTCGTCAGCCCCAGCATTTT
. TRBJ2-5 TRBV7-2 . CASSRTVGETQYF TGTGCCAGCAGCCGGACAGTCGGGGAGACCCAGTACTTC
. TRBJ2-1 TRBV7-3 . CASSLTAVEGNEQFF TGTGCCAGCAGCTTAACGGCGGTAGAGGGCAATGAGCAGTTCTTC
TRBD1 TRBJ2-7 TRBV7-2 . CASSTGTAASYEQYF TGTGCCAGCAGCACGGGGACAGCCGCATCCTACGAGCAGTACTTC